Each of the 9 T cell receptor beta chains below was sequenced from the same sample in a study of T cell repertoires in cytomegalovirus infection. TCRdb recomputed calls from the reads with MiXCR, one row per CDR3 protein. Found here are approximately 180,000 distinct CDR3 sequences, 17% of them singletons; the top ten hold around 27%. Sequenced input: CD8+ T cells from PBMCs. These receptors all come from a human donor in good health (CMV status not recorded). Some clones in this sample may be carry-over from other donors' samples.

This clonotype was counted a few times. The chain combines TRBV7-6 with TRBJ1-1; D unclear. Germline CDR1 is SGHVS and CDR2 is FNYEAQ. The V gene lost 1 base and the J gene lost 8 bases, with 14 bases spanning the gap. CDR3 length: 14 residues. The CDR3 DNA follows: TGTGCCAGCAGCTTAGGGCAGTTTTTGGGGGAAGCTTTCTTT. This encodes CASSLGQFLGEAFF.

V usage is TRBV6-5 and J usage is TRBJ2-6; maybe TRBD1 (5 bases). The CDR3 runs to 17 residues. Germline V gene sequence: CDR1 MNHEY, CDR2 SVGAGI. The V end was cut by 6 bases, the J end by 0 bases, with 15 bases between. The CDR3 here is CASSNSPGASGANVLTF. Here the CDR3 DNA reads TGTGCCAGCAGCAACTCCCCTGGGGCCTCTGGGGCCAACGTCCTGACTTTC.

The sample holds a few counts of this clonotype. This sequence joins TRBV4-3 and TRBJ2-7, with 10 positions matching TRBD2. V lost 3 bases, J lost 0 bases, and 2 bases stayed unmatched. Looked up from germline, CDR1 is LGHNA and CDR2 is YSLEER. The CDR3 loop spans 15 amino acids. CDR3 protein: CASSHIAGGSYEQYF. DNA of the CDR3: TGCGCCAGCAGCCACATAGCGGGGGGCTCCTACGAGCAGTACTTC.

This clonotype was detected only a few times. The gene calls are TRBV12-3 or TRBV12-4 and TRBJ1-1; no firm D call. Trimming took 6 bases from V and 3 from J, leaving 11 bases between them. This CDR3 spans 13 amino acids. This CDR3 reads CASSSPRDTEAFF. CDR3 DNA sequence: TGTGCCAGCAGCAGCCCGCGGGACACTGAAGCTTTCTTT.

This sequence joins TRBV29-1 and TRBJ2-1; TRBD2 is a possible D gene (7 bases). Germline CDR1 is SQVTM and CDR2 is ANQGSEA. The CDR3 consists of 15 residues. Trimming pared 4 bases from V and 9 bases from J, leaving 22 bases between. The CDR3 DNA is TGCAGCGTTGGGGGGAGGGGGACAACCGGGAGTGAGCAGTTCTTC. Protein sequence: CSVGGRGTTGSEQFF.

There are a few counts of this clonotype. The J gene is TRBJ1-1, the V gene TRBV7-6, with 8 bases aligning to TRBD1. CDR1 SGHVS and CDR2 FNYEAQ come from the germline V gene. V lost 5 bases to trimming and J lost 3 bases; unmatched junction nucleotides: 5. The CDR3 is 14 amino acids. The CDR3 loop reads CASSTGGLDTEAFF. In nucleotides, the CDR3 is TGTGCCAGCAGCACAGGGGGATTGGACACTGAAGCTTTCTTT. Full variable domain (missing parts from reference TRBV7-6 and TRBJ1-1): GAGVSQSPRYKVTKRGQDVALRCDPISGHVSLYWYRQALGQGPEFLTYFNYEAQQDKSGLPNDRFSAERPEGSISTLTIQRTEQRDSAMYRCASSTGGLDTEAFFGQGTRLTVV.

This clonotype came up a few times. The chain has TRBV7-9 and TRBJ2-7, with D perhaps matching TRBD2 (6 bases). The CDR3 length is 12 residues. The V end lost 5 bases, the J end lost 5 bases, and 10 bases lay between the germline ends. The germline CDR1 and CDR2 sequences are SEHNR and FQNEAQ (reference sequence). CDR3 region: CASSREPDEQYF. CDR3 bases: TGTGCCAGCAGCCGGGAGCCGGACGAGCAGTACTTC.

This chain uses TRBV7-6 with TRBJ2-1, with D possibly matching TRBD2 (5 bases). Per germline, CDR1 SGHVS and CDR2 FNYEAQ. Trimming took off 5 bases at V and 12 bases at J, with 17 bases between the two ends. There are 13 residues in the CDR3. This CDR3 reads CASSPPEGMRQFF. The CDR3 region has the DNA TGTGCCAGCAGCCCCCCAGAGGGCATGCGGCAGTTCTTC.

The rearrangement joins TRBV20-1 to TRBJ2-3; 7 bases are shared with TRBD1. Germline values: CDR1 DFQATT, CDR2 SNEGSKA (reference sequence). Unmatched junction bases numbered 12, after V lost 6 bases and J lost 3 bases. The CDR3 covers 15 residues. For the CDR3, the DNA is TGCAGTGCAGAGGACGACAGGGTCAGGACAGATACGCAGTATTTT. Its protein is CSAEDDRVRTDTQYF.